What follows describes a single TCR beta chain. Its antigen is not yet known. No base qualities exist here, and no much larger clone lies one base off it. Via the germline V gene (reference sequence), CDR1 is MNHEY and CDR2 SMNVEV. V lost 4 bases and J lost 0 bases, and the count of bases not matched to a germline gene is 6. From the cysteine up to the phenylalanine, the CDR3 has a length of 15 residues. The DNA shown is the 45-base CDR3, in frame from base 1. The data stem from a study of blood T cell repertoires in COVID-19 (dated by TCRdb to 2020 to 2022). Study-level background: Samples covering the acute and convalescent phases of COVID-19 were provided by collaborators in the United States, Italy and Spain. The samples were drawn from the first 160 participants of the ongoing ImmuneRACE study and from some 1,300 subjects provided by 6 global collaborators. Where available, HLA class I and class II types were obtained from metadata supplied by the sample provider rather than from assay-based typing. Subjects who had been exposed to COVID-19, were actively infected with it, or had recovered from it provided the deeply sampled blood TCRbeta repertoires that made up the dataset. A freely available public database, intended as a resource for researchers studying the immune response to SARS-CoV-2, is where the repertoires were released. The material from the prospective study consisted of cDNA or gDNA derived from T cells, B-cell-depleted T cells, or PBMCs. Nearly every sample came with metadata listing a de-identified subject ID, COVID-19 status, age in years and sex. What the authors observed across the whole study: The amount of clinical and demographic metadata varied by source and participant and was provided uncurated.

The collaborating institutions used their own protocols to collect whole blood in K2EDTA tubes. For TCRbeta analysis, collaborator samples were shipped as frozen whole blood, as isolated PBMCs, or as DNA extracted from either sample type. TCRbeta CDR3 regions were amplified from genomic DNA by means of the immunoSEQ Assay, a bias-controlled multiplex PCR. Per the authors' processing: The number of nucleated cells in each sample was estimated from the amplification of reference gene primers within the assay. To quantify the absolute abundance of each unique TCRbeta CDR3 rearrangement, sequence reads were collapsed and filtered. For each sample, productive Simpson clonality was calculated as the square root of Simpson's diversity index over productive rearrangements. Imported from immuneACCESS, the table was reduced by TCRdb to in-frame sequences with V and J called. These copies leave out some clones; in studies compared against another copy, an unresolved V gene accounts for under half, and the cause of the remainder is not known. That table supplies the V and J calls and clone size; D and trimming were determined from the DNA. The sample table shows 150,000 to 200,000 clones, and more than 75% are seen once. Approximately 4% of the sample goes to the ten largest clones.

The chain was built from TRBV27 and TRBJ2-7; a stretch of 7 junction bases matches TRBD2. Sequenced: peripheral blood. The sequence was collected from a human donor in a cohort sampled during active COVID-19. The base sequence is TGTGCCAGCAGTTCCGTGGGCGGGAGCTCCTACGAGCAGTACTTC. The translation is CASSSVGGSSYEQYF.